This section outlines one TCR beta chain sequence together with its context. The target antigen is unknown. CDR3 length: 17 residues. J was trimmed by 2 bases and V by 7 bases; bases with no gene match: 14. Germline lookup yields CDR1 SNHLY and CDR2 FYNNEI. The sample belongs to a study of T cells after yellow fever vaccination. Whole-study results and caveats: The booster response re-showed most primary clones: 96% CD4, over 80% CD8.

MiXCR, applied by TCRdb to the 5' RACE reads, yields one record per CDR3 protein. The sample records under 350,000 distinct CDR3 sequences, 4.1% being singletons. The receptor comes from a man younger than 35 who received the YFV17D yellow fever vaccine. Sequenced material: PBMCs, taken 5 days after the yellow fever booster vaccination. This chain connects TRBV2 to TRBJ2-3; TRBD1 matches 8 bases. CDR3 region: CASNGNPQGATTDTQYF. CDR3 in DNA: TGTGCCAGCAATGGAAACCCTCAGGGGGCCACCACAGATACGCAGTATTTT. The full variable domain, in which reference TRBV2 and TRBJ2-3 provide the parts outside the CDR3, is EPEVTQTPSHQVTQMGQEVILRCVPISNHLYFYWYRQILGQKVEFLVSFYNNEISEKSEIFDDQFSVERPDGSNFTLKIRSTKLEDSAMYFCASNGNPQGATTDTQYFGPGTRLTVL.